Listed here are 2 T cell receptor beta chains from one sample, sequenced in a study of blood T cell repertoires in COVID-19. Measured with immunoSEQ multiplex PCR; TCRdb has only the in-frame clones, and not every one. The sample comprises about 54,000 clones, approximately 91% of which are singletons, and roughly 3.9% rests with the top ten. Input material: peripheral blood. The receptors here all came from a man aged 50 to 60 with acute or convalescent COVID-19.

J is TRBJ1-6 and V is TRBV7-6; 9 positions match TRBD1. There are 16 residues in the CDR3. Germline V lookup: CDR1 SGHVS, CDR2 FNYEAQ. Trimming removed 5 bases from V and 10 bases from J; junction bases left unmatched: 12. CDR3 coding DNA: TGTGCCAGCAGCGCCACCCTCTTGGGACAGGGCTCACCCCTCCACTTT. This gives the protein CASSATLLGQGSPLHF.

The chain has TRBV19 and TRBJ1-5; D not resolved. The germline CDR1 and CDR2 sequences are LNHDA and SQIVND (reference sequence). CDR3 length equals 14 residues. V lost 4 bases and J 6 bases, leaving 13 bases between the germline ends. The CDR3 DNA reads TGTGCCAGTAGTACCCGCAGCGTAAGTCAGCCCCAGCATTTT. It translates to CASSTRSVSQPQHF.